The 8 T cell receptor beta chains presented below share a single source sample, sequenced in a study of blood T cell repertoires in COVID-19. Profiling relied on immunoSEQ multiplex PCR, and the TCRdb table lists in-frame clones only, not all of them. The table has about 400,000 clones, 89% seen once. The sequencing input was peripheral blood. These receptor sequences come from a man aged 40-49 years with acute or convalescent COVID-19.

Turning to this clone: The sample carries other DNA sequences with the same CDR3. The chain has TRBV30 and TRBJ1-5; the match to TRBD1 covers 9 bases. The J segment lost 6 bases and the V segment lost 3 bases, leaving 3 bases of the junction unmatched. The germline gives CDR1 GTSNPN, CDR2 SVGIG (reference sequence). The CDR3 is 13 amino acids. CDR3 sequence: CAWSPTGGQPQHF. The CDR3 nucleotides read TGTGCCTGGAGCCCGACAGGGGGTCAGCCCCAGCATTTT.

The J gene is TRBJ2-6, the V gene TRBV9, with 8 positions matching TRBD1. The CDR3 is 16 residues long. V lost 7 bases, J lost 0 bases, and 6 bases stayed unmatched. CDR1 SGDLS and CDR2 YYNGEE come from the germline V gene. In DNA, the CDR3 is TGTGCCAGCTCCCAGGGGGCAAGCTCTGGGGCCAACGTCCTGACTTTC. Encoded protein: CASSQGASSGANVLTF.

This chain connects TRBV27 to TRBJ2-3; the match to TRBD1 covers 7 bases. V lost 8 bases, J lost 1 base, and 9 bases stayed unmatched. CDR1 is MNHEY and CDR2 is SMNVEV in the germline V gene (reference sequence). The CDR3 consists of 15 residues. The CDR3 coding sequence is TGTGCCAGCGGTCAGGGACAGAGACGCACAGATACGCAGTATTTT. The encoded protein is CASGQGQRRTDTQYF.

The chain has TRBV27 and TRBJ2-6; no clear D. This CDR3 comprises 14 residues. Germline V gives CDR1 MNHEY, CDR2 SMNVEV (reference sequence). Trimming stripped 6 bases from V and 3 bases from J, with 9 bases between. CDR3 sequence reads: CASSGPGGANVLTF. For the CDR3, the DNA is TGTGCCAGCAGCGGTCCCGGTGGGGCCAACGTCCTGACTTTC.

The V gene is TRBV5-1, the J gene TRBJ2-1; TRBD2 matches at 8 bases. CDR1 SGHRS and CDR2 YFSETQ come from the germline V gene. V dropped 2 bases and J dropped 3; count of bases not matched to a gene: 16. This CDR3 has 19 residues. CDR3 region: CASSLGRGGTRRSYNEQFF. The CDR3 region has the DNA TGCGCCAGCAGCTTAGGCAGGGGAGGGACTAGAAGAAGCTACAATGAGCAGTTCTTC.

The chain links TRBV4-1 to TRBJ2-7; TRBD2 agrees at 12 bases. CDR1 and CDR2 (germline): MGHRA, YSYEKL. J was trimmed by 0 bases and V by 4 bases; bases with no gene match: 1. The CDR3 has 15 amino acids. The chain's CDR3 is CASSRTSGTSYEQYF. CDR3 DNA: TGCGCCAGCAGCCGGACTAGCGGGACCTCCTACGAGCAGTACTTC.

This clone was counted a single time. The chain carries TRBV7-6 and TRBJ1-1; perhaps TRBD1 as D (6 bases). The CDR3 spans 15 residues. Between the trimmed V and J ends, which lost 2 bases and 1 base, there was a span of 11 bases. Germline assignment: CDR1 SGHVS and CDR2 FNYEAQ. Written as DNA, the CDR3 is TGTGCCAGCAGCTTAACCCCGGGACAGAACACTGAAGCTTTCTTT. This encodes CASSLTPGQNTEAFF. Based on the CDR3 plus reference TRBV7-6 and TRBJ1-1, the full variable domain is GAGVSQSPRYKVTKRGQDVALRCDPISGHVSLYWYRQALGQGPEFLTYFNYEAQQDKSGLPNDRFSAERPEGSISTLTIQRTEQRDSAMYRCASSLTPGQNTEAFFGQGTRLTVV.

The genes are TRBV7-9 and TRBJ2-3; D unresolved. CDR1 is SEHNR, CDR2 FQNEAQ, per germline (reference sequence). Trimming removed 5 bases from V and 2 bases from J, with 11 bases in between. The CDR3 extends over 14 amino acids. The CDR3 sequence: CASSRPAVTDTQYF. CDR3 sequence (DNA): TGTGCCAGCAGCCGTCCTGCGGTCACAGATACGCAGTATTTT.